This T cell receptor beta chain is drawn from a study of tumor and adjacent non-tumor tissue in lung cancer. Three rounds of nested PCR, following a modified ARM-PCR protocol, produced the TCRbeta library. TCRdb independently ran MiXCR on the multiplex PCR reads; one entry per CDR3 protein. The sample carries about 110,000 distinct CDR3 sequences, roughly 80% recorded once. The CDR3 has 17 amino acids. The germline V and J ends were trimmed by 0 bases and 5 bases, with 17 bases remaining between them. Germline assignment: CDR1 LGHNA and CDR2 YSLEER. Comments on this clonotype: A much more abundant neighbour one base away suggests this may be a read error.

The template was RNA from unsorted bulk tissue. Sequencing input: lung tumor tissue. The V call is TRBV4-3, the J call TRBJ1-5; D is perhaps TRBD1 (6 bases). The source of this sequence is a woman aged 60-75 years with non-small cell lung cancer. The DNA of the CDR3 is TGCGCCAGCAGCCAAGATACTGGGGGCAGTTTTTATCAGCCCCAGCATTTT. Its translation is CASSQDTGGSFYQPQHF.